This T cell receptor beta chain is from a study of OX40 agonist ivuxolimab in advanced cancers. Study summary: Patient treatment consisted of intravenous ivuxolimab administration every 2 weeks at 0.01 to 10 mg/kg.

This clone has only one observation. Its antigen is undetermined. Repertoires were generated with immunoSEQ multiplex PCR, while TCRdb's copy carries only in-frame clones and drops some. The sample holds about 120,000 clones; more than 80% are singletons and the top ten take roughly 0.59%. The CDR3 covers 15 residues. The germline CDR1 and CDR2 sequences are MNHEY and SMNVEV (reference sequence). Trimming removed 2 bases from V and 5 bases from J; junction bases left unmatched: 5. On cycle 4 day 1 and cycle 7 day 1, as well as at baseline, blood was sampled. General observations from the study: Partial responders at 0.1-3.0 mg/kg had among the lowest clonal expansion.

This clonotype originated in an adult with an advanced solid tumor such as melanoma, head and neck, liver or kidney cancer. The sample in question was CD4+ or CD8+ T cells sorted from blood, obtained in a trial of the OX40 agonist ivuxolimab. The chain has TRBV27 and TRBJ1-4; 7 bases fit TRBD1. As DNA, the CDR3 is TGTGCCAGCAGTTTACGGTCAGGGGGAAATGAAAAACTGTTTTTT. Its protein is CASSLRSGGNEKLFF.